The entry below describes one TCR beta chain. The data are from a study of CD8 T cells in Susac syndrome. Germline values: CDR1 LNHDA, CDR2 SQIVND (reference sequence). CDR3 length: 14 residues. Trimming left V 6 bases short and J 0 bases short, with 11 bases between. Random hexamers were used to reverse transcribe an amount of about 0.5 to 1 ug RNA. Via MiXCR, TCRdb re-called the immunoSEQ multiplex PCR reads, giving one row per CDR3 protein. The data show tens of thousands of distinct CDR3 sequences, around 93% seen once. The genes are TRBV19 and TRBJ1-1; D ambiguous. The sample was CD8+ T cells from PBMCs. The clonotype comes from a human donor with Susac syndrome. CDR3 region: CASSVRLMNTEAFF. The CDR3 DNA is TGTGCCAGTAGCGTGAGACTGATGAACACTGAAGCTTTCTTT.